The 22 T cell receptor beta chains below were found in one sample sequenced in a study of blood T cell repertoires in COVID-19. Measured with immunoSEQ multiplex PCR; TCRdb has only the in-frame clones, and not every one. The data show more than 250,000 clones, approximately 85% seen once. Sequencing input: peripheral blood. These receptors were obtained from a woman aged 45-59 years with acute or convalescent COVID-19.

V usage is TRBV28 and J usage is TRBJ2-7; 8 bases match TRBD2. CDR1 and CDR2 from the germline V gene are MDHEN and SYDVKM. The CDR3 has 14 residues. V shed 6 bases and J 2 bases; nucleotides not matched to a gene: 6. The CDR3: CASRNGRGTYEQYF. The CDR3 nucleotides are TGTGCCAGCAGAAACGGGAGGGGAACCTACGAGCAGTACTTC.

The chain links TRBV7-9 to TRBJ2-7; D may be TRBD1 (6 bases). Trimming pared 5 bases from V and 6 bases from J, leaving 11 bases between. This CDR3 has 12 amino acids. Germline loops: CDR1 SEHNR, CDR2 FQNEAQ (reference sequence). CDR3 residues: CASSKQGSEQYF. The CDR3 DNA follows: TGTGCCAGCAGCAAACAGGGATCCGAGCAGTACTTC.

The rearrangement joins TRBV18 to TRBJ2-1; tentatively, D is TRBD2 (6 bases). The V gene's germline CDR1 is KGHSH and CDR2 LQKENI. Between the trimmed V and J ends, which lost 4 bases and 6 bases, there was a span of 10 bases. CDR3 size: 13 residues. The CDR3 DNA follows: TGTGCCAGCTCACTACATAGCGGCAATGAGCAGTTCTTC. The encoded protein is CASSLHSGNEQFF.

The chain has TRBV6-2 or TRBV6-3 and TRBJ2-7, with 9 positions matching TRBD2. The CDR3 spans 15 residues. After removal of 0 bases from V and 3 bases from J, the junction contained 3 bases not matched to a gene. CDR1 and CDR2 from the germline V gene are MNHEY and SVGEGT. As DNA, the CDR3 is TGTGCCAGCAGTTACTCGTCTAGCGGGGTCTACGAGCAGTACTTC. Residues: CASSYSSSGVYEQYF.

The chain uses TRBV7-3 and TRBJ2-3, with a tentative D call TRBD1 (6 bases). This CDR3 is built from 14 residues. V shed 3 bases and J shed 6 bases, with 13 bases lying between them. Germline values: CDR1 SGHTA, CDR2 FQGTGA. The CDR3 nucleotides read TGTGCCAGCAGCTTGTTACCCCAGGGGGATACGCAGTATTTT. Its protein product is CASSLLPQGDTQYF.

The chain uses TRBV20-1 and TRBJ1-1, with TRBD1 as a possible D gene (5 bases). V was trimmed by 3 bases and J by 0 bases, leaving 11 bases between them. CDR3 length: 14 residues. Germline lookup yields CDR1 DFQATT and CDR2 SNEGSKA (reference sequence). DNA for the CDR3: TGCAGTGCTAGTGACAGCGGTTTGAACACTGAAGCTTTCTTT. It is translated as CSASDSGLNTEAFF.

The chain employs TRBV5-4 and TRBJ2-1; D unclear. The CDR3 extends over 14 amino acids. Trimming took off 4 bases at V and 0 bases at J, with 8 bases between the two ends. Germline V gene lookup returns CDR1 SGHNT and CDR2 YYREEE (reference sequence). CDR3 bases: TGTGCCAGCAGCCCGGTGAGCTCCTACAATGAGCAGTTCTTC. Its protein is CASSPVSSYNEQFF.

The chain uses TRBV28 and TRBJ1-5, with D possibly matching TRBD1 (5 bases). The ends were cut back, 6 bases at V and 1 base at J, with 13 bases in the middle. The length of the CDR3 is 15 residues. The V gene's germline CDR1 is MDHEN and CDR2 SYDVKM. For the CDR3, the DNA is TGTGCCAGCAGCCAATACCCAGGGAGCAATCAGCCCCAGCATTTT. Amino acid sequence: CASSQYPGSNQPQHF.

This clone has just one count. The chain links TRBV30 to TRBJ1-2; D ambiguous. From germline, CDR1 is GTSNPN and CDR2 SVGIG (reference sequence). CDR3 length: 11 amino acids. With 0 bases removed from V and 5 bases from J, the gap between germline ends came to 4 bases. CDR3 in DNA: TGTGCCTGGAGTGTATATTATGGCTACACCTTC. Its translation: CAWSVYYGYTF.

The genes are TRBV5-1 and TRBJ2-5; TRBD1 aligns across 7 bases. The V gene end was trimmed by 0 bases and the J gene end by 4 bases; junction bases not matched to a gene: 3. CDR1 is SGHRS and CDR2 is YFSETQ in the germline V gene. CDR3 size: 14 residues. CDR3 DNA sequence: TGCGCCAGCAGCTTGGCCTACAGGGGAGAGACCCAGTACTTC. It codes for CASSLAYRGETQYF.

This clone appeared a single time. V usage is TRBV5-1 and J usage is TRBJ2-7; D gene unclear. Germline CDR1 SGHRS, CDR2 YFSETQ. This CDR3 has 14 residues. The ends were cut back, 1 base at V and 1 base at J, with 9 bases in the middle. The CDR3 DNA is TGCGCCAGCAGCTTGCTTGCAGATTCCTACGAGCAGTACTTC. Its translation: CASSLLADSYEQYF. Filled out from reference TRBV5-1 and TRBJ2-7, the complete variable domain reads KAGVTQTPRYLIKTRGQQVTLSCSPISGHRSVSWYQQTPGQGLQFLFEYFSETQRNKGNFPGRFSGRQFSNSRSEMNVSTLELGDSALYLCASSLLADSYEQYFGPGTRLTVT.

This sequence joins TRBV24-1 and TRBJ2-1, with a possible D match to TRBD2 (6 bases). The CDR3 runs 13 residues. Germline V gene lookup returns CDR1 KGHDR and CDR2 SFDVKD. The V end was cut by 3 bases, the J end by 10 bases, with 12 bases between. CDR3 region: CATSDPLAGEQFF. CDR3 DNA: TGTGCCACCAGTGATCCACTAGCAGGGGAGCAGTTCTTC.

DNA for the CDR3: TGTGCCAGCCCCTCCCCCAAGATACAGACCTCCTACGAGCAGTACTTC. This translates into CASPSPKIQTSYEQYF. This chain joins TRBV27 and TRBJ2-7; D remains ambiguous. Germline lookup yields CDR1 MNHEY and CDR2 SMNVEV (reference sequence). V lost 8 bases and J lost 0, with 20 bases in between. The CDR3 runs to 16 residues.

This clone was counted between two and nine times. V gene TRBV5-1 combines with J gene TRBJ1-2, with TRBD1 as a possible D gene (5 bases). This CDR3 is built from 15 residues. Germline loops: CDR1 SGHRS, CDR2 YFSETQ. V gave up 4 bases and J gave up 7 bases, with 20 bases separating them. The CDR3 here is CASSPQTVGGSGYTF. CDR3 bases: TGCGCCAGCAGCCCCCAGACAGTCGGAGGGAGTGGCTACACCTTC.

The V gene is TRBV29-1, the J gene TRBJ1-2; D remains ambiguous. The CDR3 is 15 residues long. The germline CDR1 and CDR2 sequences are SQVTM and ANQGSEA. V lost 4 bases and J lost 1, with 16 bases in between. The CDR3 sequence: CSVVVTDTLNYGYTF. For the CDR3, the DNA is TGCAGCGTTGTCGTCACAGATACCCTTAACTATGGCTACACCTTC.

The CDR3 sequence is CASSFTGGSGEKLFF. In DNA form, the CDR3 reads TGTGCCAGCAGCTTCACGGGGGGTTCCGGAGAAAAACTGTTTTTT. This chain links TRBV5-4 with TRBJ1-4, with TRBD1 as a possible D gene (5 bases). Germline V gene data show CDR1 as SGHNT and CDR2 as YYREEE (reference sequence). The CDR3 is 15 amino acids. The V end was cut by 2 bases, the J end by 8 bases, with 16 bases between. The whole variable domain, filled in from reference TRBV5-4 and TRBJ1-4, reads ETGVTQSPTHLIKTRGQQVTLRCSSQSGHNTVSWYQQALGQGPQFIFQYYREEENGRGNFPPRFSGLQFPNYSSELNVNALELDDSALYLCASSFTGGSGEKLFFGSGTQLSVL.

The genes are TRBV9 and TRBJ2-1; 11 bases line up with TRBD2. The CDR3 length is 17 residues. Germline values: CDR1 SGDLS, CDR2 YYNGEE. J lost 8 bases, V lost 4 bases, and 14 bases had no gene match. CDR3 in amino acids: CASSPEWETSGTDEQFF. The DNA of the CDR3 is TGTGCCAGCAGCCCCGAGTGGGAGACTAGCGGGACGGATGAGCAGTTCTTC.

V usage is TRBV7-2 and J usage is TRBJ2-7; D remains unclear. V was pared by 5 bases and J by 5 bases, with 13 bases between. CDR1 and CDR2 from the germline V gene are SGHTA and FQGNSA. This CDR3 contains 13 residues. CDR3 in DNA: TGTGCCAGCAGCGGTAGAGGATGGCACGAGCAGTACTTC. Translation: CASSGRGWHEQYF. Filled out from reference TRBV7-2 and TRBJ2-7, the complete variable domain reads GAGVSQSPSNKVTEKGKDVELRCDPISGHTALYWYRQSLGQGLEFLIYFQGNSAPDKSGLPSDRFSAERTGGSVSTLTIQRTQQEDSAVYLCASSGRGWHEQYFGPGTRLTVT.

The chain joins TRBV28 to TRBJ1-5; a weak D match, TRBD1 (5 bases). V gave up 4 bases and J gave up 1 base, with 14 bases separating them. Looked up from germline, CDR1 is MDHEN and CDR2 is SYDVKM. The CDR3 is 16 amino acids. The CDR3 nucleotides are TGTGCCAGCAGTTCCCCTGCGGACATCAGCAATCAGCCCCAGCATTTT. Amino acid sequence: CASSSPADISNQPQHF.

The J gene is TRBJ1-4, the V gene TRBV5-4; the D gene is possibly TRBD1 (6 bases). CDR1 is SGHNT and CDR2 is YYREEE in the germline V gene (reference sequence). The CDR3 covers 15 residues. Trimming cost V 0 bases and J 0 bases, with 6 bases left between them. CDR3 sequence reads: CASSLGTATNEKLFF. CDR3 nucleotides: TGTGCCAGCAGCTTGGGGACAGCAACTAATGAAAAACTGTTTTTT.

V is TRBV18 and J is TRBJ2-3; the match to TRBD2 covers 11 bases. V shed 4 bases and J 6 bases; nucleotides not matched to a gene: 6. The CDR3 has 15 residues. CDR1 and CDR2 (germline): KGHSH, LQKENI. CDR3 sequence (DNA): TGTGCCAGCTCACTAGCGGGAGGGCGAGATGATACGCAGTATTTT. It codes for CASSLAGGRDDTQYF. The entire variable domain, with the rest obtained from reference TRBV18 and TRBJ2-3, is as follows: NAGVMQNPRHLVRRRGQEARLRCSPMKGHSHVYWYRQLPEEGLKFMVYLQKENIIDESGMPKERFSAEFPKEGPSILRIQQVVRGDSAAYFCASSLAGGRDDTQYFGPGTRLTVL.

The V call is TRBV2, the J call TRBJ2-2, with D perhaps TRBD2 (5 bases). Germline V gene lookup returns CDR1 SNHLY and CDR2 FYNNEI. There are 13 residues in the CDR3. The V end was cut by 4 bases, the J end by 7 bases, with 10 bases between. CDR3 sequence reads: CASSVERGGELFF. The CDR3 coding sequence is TGTGCCAGCAGTGTCGAACGGGGCGGGGAGCTGTTTTTT. Full variable domain (outside the CDR3, taken from reference TRBV2 and TRBJ2-2): EPEVTQTPSHQVTQMGQEVILRCVPISNHLYFYWYRQILGQKVEFLVSFYNNEISEKSEIFDDQFSVERPDGSNFTLKIRSTKLEDSAMYFCASSVERGGELFFGEGSRLTVL.